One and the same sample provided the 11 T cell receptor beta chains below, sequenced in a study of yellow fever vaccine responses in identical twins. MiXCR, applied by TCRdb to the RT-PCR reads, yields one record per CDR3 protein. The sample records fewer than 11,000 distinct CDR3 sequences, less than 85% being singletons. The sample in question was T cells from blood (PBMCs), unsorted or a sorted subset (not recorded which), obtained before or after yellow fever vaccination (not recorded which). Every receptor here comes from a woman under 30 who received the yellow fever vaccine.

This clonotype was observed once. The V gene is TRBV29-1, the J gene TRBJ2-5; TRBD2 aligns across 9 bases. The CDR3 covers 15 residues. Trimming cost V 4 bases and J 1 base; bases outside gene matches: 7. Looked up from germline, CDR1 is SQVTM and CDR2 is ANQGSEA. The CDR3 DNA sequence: TGCAGCGTTGTCGCTAGCGGGGTGATCCAAGAGACCCAGTACTTC. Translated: CSVVASGVIQETQYF.

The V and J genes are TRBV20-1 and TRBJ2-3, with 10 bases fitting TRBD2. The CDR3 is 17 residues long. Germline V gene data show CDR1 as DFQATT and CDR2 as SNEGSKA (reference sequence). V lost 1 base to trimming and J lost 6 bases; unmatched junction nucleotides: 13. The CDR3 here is CSARGPLTSGPWDTQYF. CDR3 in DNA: TGCAGTGCTAGAGGTCCCCTGACTAGCGGGCCCTGGGATACGCAGTATTTT.

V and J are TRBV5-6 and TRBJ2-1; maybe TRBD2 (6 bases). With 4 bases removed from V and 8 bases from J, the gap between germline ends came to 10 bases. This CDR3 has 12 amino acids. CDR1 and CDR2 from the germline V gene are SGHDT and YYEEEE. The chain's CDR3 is CASSQTRHEQFF. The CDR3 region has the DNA TGTGCCAGCAGCCAGACTAGACATGAGCAGTTCTTC.

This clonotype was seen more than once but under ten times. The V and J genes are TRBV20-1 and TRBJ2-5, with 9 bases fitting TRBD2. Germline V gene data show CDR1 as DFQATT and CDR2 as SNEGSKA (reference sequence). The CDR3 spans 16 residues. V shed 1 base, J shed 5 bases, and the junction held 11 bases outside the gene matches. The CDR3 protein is CSARGAAGGPGETQYF. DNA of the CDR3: TGCAGTGCTAGAGGGGCTGCGGGAGGGCCGGGGGAGACCCAGTACTTC.

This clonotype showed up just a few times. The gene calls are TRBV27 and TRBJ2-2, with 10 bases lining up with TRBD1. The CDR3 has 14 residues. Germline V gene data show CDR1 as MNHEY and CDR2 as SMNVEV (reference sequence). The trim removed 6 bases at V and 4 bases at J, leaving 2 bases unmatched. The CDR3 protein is CASSWTGGTGELFF. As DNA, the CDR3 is TGTGCCAGCAGCTGGACAGGGGGCACCGGGGAGCTGTTTTTT.

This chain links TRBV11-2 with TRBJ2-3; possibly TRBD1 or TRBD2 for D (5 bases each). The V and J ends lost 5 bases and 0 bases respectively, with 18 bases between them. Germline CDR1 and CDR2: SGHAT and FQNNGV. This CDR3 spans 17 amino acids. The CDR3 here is CASSHVFEGLSTDTQYF. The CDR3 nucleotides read TGTGCCAGCAGCCATGTATTTGAGGGGCTTAGCACAGATACGCAGTATTTT.

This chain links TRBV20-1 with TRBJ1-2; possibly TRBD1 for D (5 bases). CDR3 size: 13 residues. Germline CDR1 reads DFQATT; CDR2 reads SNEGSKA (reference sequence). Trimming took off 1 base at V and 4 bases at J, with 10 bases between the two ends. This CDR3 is CSARGGTAYGYTF. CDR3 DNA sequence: TGCAGTGCTAGAGGAGGGACGGCCTATGGCTACACCTTC.

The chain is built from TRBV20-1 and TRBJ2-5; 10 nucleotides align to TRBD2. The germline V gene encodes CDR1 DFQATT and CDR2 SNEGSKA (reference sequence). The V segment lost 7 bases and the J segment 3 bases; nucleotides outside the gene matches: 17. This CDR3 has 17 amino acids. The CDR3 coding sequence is TGCAGTGTCCCTATGAGACTAGCGGGTACGACAGAAGAGACCCAGTACTTC. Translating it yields CSVPMRLAGTTEETQYF.

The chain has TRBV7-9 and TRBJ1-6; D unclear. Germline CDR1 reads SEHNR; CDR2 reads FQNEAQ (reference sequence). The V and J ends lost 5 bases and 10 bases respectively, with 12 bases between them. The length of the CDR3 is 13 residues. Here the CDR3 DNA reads TGTGCCAGCAGCACCGTCAGAGAGTCACCCCTCCACTTT. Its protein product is CASSTVRESPLHF. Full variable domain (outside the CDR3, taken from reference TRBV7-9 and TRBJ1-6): DTGVSQNPRHKITKRGQNVTFRCDPISEHNRLYWYRQTLGQGPEFLTYFQNEAQLEKSRLLSDRFSAERPKGSFSTLEIQRTEQGDSAMYLCASSTVRESPLHFGNGTRLTVT.

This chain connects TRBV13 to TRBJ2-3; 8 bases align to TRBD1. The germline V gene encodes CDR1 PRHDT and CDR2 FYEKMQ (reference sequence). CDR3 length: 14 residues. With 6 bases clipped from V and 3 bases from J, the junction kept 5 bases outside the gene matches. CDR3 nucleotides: TGTGCCAGCAGTTGGACAGGGATGACAGATACGCAGTATTTT. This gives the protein CASSWTGMTDTQYF.

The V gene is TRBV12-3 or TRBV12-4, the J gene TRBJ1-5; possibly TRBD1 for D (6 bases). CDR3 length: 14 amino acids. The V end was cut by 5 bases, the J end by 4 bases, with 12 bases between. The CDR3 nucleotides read TGTGCCAGCAGTCTCGTAGGGGGGAATCAGCCCCAGCATTTT. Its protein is CASSLVGGNQPQHF.